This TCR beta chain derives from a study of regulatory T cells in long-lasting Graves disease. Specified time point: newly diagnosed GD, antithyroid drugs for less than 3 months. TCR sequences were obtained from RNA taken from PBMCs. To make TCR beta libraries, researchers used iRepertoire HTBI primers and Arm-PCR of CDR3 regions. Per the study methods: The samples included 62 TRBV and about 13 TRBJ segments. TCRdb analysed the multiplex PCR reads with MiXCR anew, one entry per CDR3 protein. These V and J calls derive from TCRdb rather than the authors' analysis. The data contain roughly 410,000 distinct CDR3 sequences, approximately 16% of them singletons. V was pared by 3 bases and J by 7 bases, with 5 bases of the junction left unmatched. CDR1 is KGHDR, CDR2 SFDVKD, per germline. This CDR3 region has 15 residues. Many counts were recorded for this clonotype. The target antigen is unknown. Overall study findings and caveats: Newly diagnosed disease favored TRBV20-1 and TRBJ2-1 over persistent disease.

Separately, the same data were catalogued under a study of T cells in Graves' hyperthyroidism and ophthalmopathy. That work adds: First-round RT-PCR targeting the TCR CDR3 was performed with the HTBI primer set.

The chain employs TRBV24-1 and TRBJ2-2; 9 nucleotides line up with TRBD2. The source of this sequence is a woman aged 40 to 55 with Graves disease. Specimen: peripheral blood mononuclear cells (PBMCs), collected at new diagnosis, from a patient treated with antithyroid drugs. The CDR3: CATSDPRTSVGELFF. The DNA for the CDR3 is TGTGCCACCAGTGATCCTAGGACTAGCGTCGGGGAGCTGTTTTTT.